This T cell receptor (beta chain) was sequenced in a study of cytomegalovirus exposure and HLA in healthy donors (dated by TCRdb to 2016 to 2017). With respect to the entire study: According to an earlier analysis of 450 to 650 of the donors, roughly 180 million T cells yielded 90 million to 130 million unique TCR beta sequences and 250 to 350 Gb of sequence data. An early release that covered several hundred HLA-typed donors contained approximately 300 gigabases of sequencing data and some 87 million unique TCR sequences. Among the roughly 390 genotyped donors, around 81% belonged to the genetic ancestry cluster associated with self-reported Caucasian donors. The study aimed to test whether signatures of past pathogen exposure could be identified by cataloging public T cell receptors. The study profiled the T cell repertoires of some 610 subjects by immunosequencing and related them to cytomegalovirus serostatus. A separate validation cohort of about 110 different subjects was used in addition to the 666-subject first cohort. To predict cytomegalovirus infection status, the study combined high-throughput TCR immunosequencing, statistical association of individual TCRs with disease status, and machine learning. To study patterns of TCR occurrence, a later analysis re-analyzed previously published TCR beta repertoires from 666 donors and added high-resolution HLA genotyping. In the later analysis, no new phenotypic data were used to find candidate immune exposures; instead, reliance was placed on TCR beta sequences and their occurrence across donors. To decide whether each TCR beta V gene segment behaved as functional or pseudogenic, an earlier analysis of over 500 of the donors relied on high-throughput TCR beta sequencing. Donor age, sex, ethnicity and CMV serostatus were compiled together with the repertoire data. Genome-wide SNP genotypes for about 55% of the roughly 670 donors were used in a later genetic analysis, which treated that subset as a discovery cohort. All discovery cohort repertoires had been generated on a single sequencing platform. Both class I and class II loci were covered by HLA typing, at four-digit resolution. Typing coverage differed by locus: A, B, C, DRB1 and DQB1 were typed in roughly 620-630 donors, DQA1 in about 510, DPA1 in 600 to 610, and DPB1 in about 450. Roughly 5 DR-DQ haplotypes were handled as single units for association and clustering, since linkage in the cohort was strong. Across approximately 420 genotyped donors of the cohort, an average of about 250,000 unique TCR beta nucleotide sequences per donor were sequenced, and roughly a sixth of those sequences were non-productive. Beyond this particular receptor, the publication reports: Compared with the 666-donor mean, donors in an Asian-associated ancestry cluster had fewer N-insertions in productive TCRs, according to a later genetic analysis. Three of the identified cytomegalovirus-associated TCR beta chains were confirmed in vitro to be specific for cytomegalovirus antigens. Only TCR beta chains were sequenced in this cohort, and the absence of alpha or paired-chain data limited detectable features. Cytomegalovirus status was reported to be diagnosed by the classifier with high specificity and sensitivity in both the original and validation cohorts. In a later analysis, some 17,000 TCR beta sequences were associated with specific HLA alleles at a false discovery rate of 0.05. A further reported finding was that TCR beta sequences accurately predicted the HLA-A and HLA-B alleles for most subjects in the first cohort. When HLA alleles, especially DR and DQ, strongly co-occurred, TCR associations were difficult to assign to individual alleles. The study listed over 150 TCR beta chains as associated with cytomegalovirus. In a later genetic analysis, a missense DCLRE1C variant was associated with V-gene and J-gene trimming of TCR beta chains, and the association was replicated in an independent cohort. In a later analysis, several top co-occurrence clusters were reported to appear linked to parvovirus B19, influenza, CMV and Epstein-Barr virus. An earlier analysis of approximately 590 of the donors showed that most TCR beta V segments appeared in productive rearrangements either about 87% or about 30% of the time, which broadly matched IMGT annotations. A cluster of highly shared sequence variants was judged likely to be a technical artifact of the sequencing pipeline. HLA typing was unavailable for some donors at each locus, so association tests used only the typed subset. Because counts were too low, roughly 16 rarely observed V segments, including chromosome 9 orphons, were excluded from the earlier analysis of 587 of the donors. Linkage disequilibrium might explain the correlated functional status among segregating V segments, but an unknown experimental factor could not be ruled out. For the cohort, immune exposure information was limited to CMV serostatus. A later analysis found that HLA-associated TCR beta chains were more clonally expanded and had lower generation probabilities than equally common non-associated chains. Most TCR sequences were observed very rarely across donors, whereas some public TCRs were present in many individuals. The presence/absence analyses assumed that sequencing depth was roughly uniform across donors, and that assumption may not be true. A later analysis found that TCR association rates varied across HLA loci, with DRB1 alleles showing the most associated TCRs and HLA-C alleles the fewest. Some IMGT-functional V segments, including TRBV6-2 and TRBV6-3, could not be distinguished by the 87-base-pair reads and were therefore excluded. According to the authors, the approach could potentially be generalized to other disease states and immunological phenotypes. According to a later analysis, most CMV-associated TCR beta chains appeared to be HLA-restricted, and the HLA associations seemed to be driven largely by CMV exposure.

CDR1 and CDR2 were assigned from the germline V gene (reference sequence) as SEHNR and FQNEAQ. From cysteine to phenylalanine, the CDR3 is 14 amino acids long. The entry retains the CDR3 DNA only, 42 bases that are in frame from base 1. Cut back by 3 bases and 8 bases, the V and J ends lie 13 bases apart. The cohort consisted of 666 healthy bone marrow donors. Cohort members were all nominally healthy when sampled, although unrecorded immune exposures were likely present. The donor was CMV seronegative and belonged to the group of under 400 seronegative cohort members. Each donor provided a peripheral blood sample, and peripheral blood mononuclear cells were used for TCR beta sequencing. Genomic DNA extraction from the blood cell samples was performed with the Qiagen DNeasy Blood Extraction Kit. Receptor amplification or capture employed the immunoSEQ multiplex PCR assay. For the multiplex PCR, a mixture combining 60 forward primers for TCR Vbeta segments and 13 reverse primers for TCR Jbeta segments was used. The CDR3 region of rearranged TCR beta genes was amplified from genomic DNA with a multiplex PCR assay. Amplified TCR beta libraries were sequenced as 87-base-pair reads on the Illumina HiSeq System. As for the original processing: Across the 500 to 850 repertoires, a later analysis counted 80 million or so unique TCR beta chains, some 11 million of which were shared by at least two donors. A nearest-neighbor algorithm error-corrected the raw reads and collapsed the reads into unique sequences, merging closely related sequences to remove PCR and sequencing errors. Alignment of CDR3 sequences to IMGT reference sequences was used to assign V, D and J gene segments. For a sequence to be retained, a match of at least six nucleotides was required to both a V gene segment and a J gene segment. A rearrangement counted as productive if the CDR3 had no stop codons and remained in frame with V and J, and every other rearrangement counted as non-productive. Following IMGT convention, CDR3 was defined as the stretch from the second conserved V-encoded cysteine to the conserved J-encoded phenylalanine. The earlier analysis of around 640 of the donors excluded sequences that lacked an unambiguous match to a single V gene segment. An earlier analysis of 550 to 650 of the donors classified V segments as functional when productive rearrangements were above 56.7% and as segregating when the standard deviation between donors was above 5%. A statistical classification framework was developed to diagnose cytomegalovirus status using the catalog of TCR beta chain sequences. In a later analysis, V and J genes were assigned by comparing TCR nucleotide sequences against IMGT/GENE-DB human TR gene sequences. A later analysis assigned CDR3 sequences and most-parsimonious VDJ recombination scenarios with the TCRdist pipeline. In a later analysis, every TCR beta chain was defined by the combination of its CDR3 amino acid sequence and its V-gene family, and reads without a unique V-gene family were dropped. In a later analysis, 500 to 700 highly shared, low-generation-probability nucleotide sequences were removed to address suspected cross-contamination and a sequencing artifact. In a later analysis, a clonal expansion index was calculated for each public chain from normalized within-repertoire ranks of inferred template counts. A later analysis computed generation probabilities with a VDJ recombination model fitted to out-of-frame rearrangements, and checked the results against IGoR. In a later analysis, TCR-TCR, TCR-HLA and TCR-CMV co-occurrence was scored with hypergeometric tests, and a repertoire-size bias correction was applied to TCR pairs. A later analysis estimated false discovery rates by permuting HLA or CMV assignments 20 times. In a later analysis, co-occurring TCRs were grouped using DBSCAN, with TCRdist sequence similarity added in when clustering inside HLA-allele-positive subsets. Repertoires with fewer than 30,000 or more than 120,000 public chains, plus five repertoires with anomalous nucleotide sharing, were excluded from co-occurrence clustering. The table comes from immuneACCESS by way of TCRdb, which keeps in-frame sequences with V and J called. Part of the clones is missing from these tables; in studies checked, under half for an unresolved V gene and the rest for unknown reasons. That table is the source of V, J and clone size, and D and trimming were worked out from the DNA. The sample table shows about 160,000 clones, and 70% to 85% are seen once. The ten largest make up more than 1.4% of the sample.

This clone occurred a few times. Which antigen it targets is not known. No much larger clone is present one base from it, and per-base qualities are unavailable. Here the chain combines TRBV7-9 and TRBJ1-4; the D gene cannot be resolved reliably. The receptor comes from a male donor in good health and CMV-seronegative. Source material: PBMCs. The nucleotide sequence reads as follows: TGTGCCAGCAGCTTTTCTTCCGGAGGGGAAAAACTGTTTTTT. Translated, this is CASSFSSGGEKLFF.